This entry lists 15 T cell receptor beta chains sequenced from one sample in a study of blood T cell repertoires in COVID-19. TCRdb's copy holds only in-frame clones and misses some; the assay was immunoSEQ multiplex PCR. The data contain a few hundred thousand clones, around 87% of them singletons. Sequencing was carried out using peripheral blood. These receptors originate from a man aged 45-60 years with active or convalescent COVID-19.

This clone was found a few times. Being one base from a much bigger clone, this may be a read error. The chain recombines TRBV7-3 with TRBJ2-7; no clear D gene. Germline CDR1 SGHTA, CDR2 FQGTGA. CDR3 size: 12 residues. The germline V and J ends were trimmed by 5 bases and 0 bases, with 5 bases remaining between them. CDR3 in amino acids: CASSESSYEQYF. CDR3 nucleotides: TGTGCCAGCAGCGAGAGCTCCTACGAGCAGTACTTC.

This clone has just one count. The genes are TRBV18 and TRBJ2-1; the match to TRBD1 covers 8 bases. Per germline, CDR1 KGHSH and CDR2 LQKENI. Trimming at V came to 5 bases and at J to 1 base, leaving 4 bases not matched to a gene. The CDR3 extends over 15 amino acids. The CDR3 DNA is TGTGCCAGCTCAGAACAGGGGGAGTCCTACAATGAGCAGTTCTTC. Translated, it gives CASSEQGESYNEQFF.

The chain links TRBV6-1 to TRBJ1-5; D not resolved. CDR1 MNHNS and CDR2 SASEGT come from the germline V gene. V was trimmed by 1 base and J by 2 bases, leaving 9 bases between them. The CDR3 contains 15 residues. CDR3 sequence (DNA): TGTGCCAGCAGTGAAGTCCCGGAGGGCAATCAGCCCCAGCATTTT. Translated, it gives CASSEVPEGNQPQHF.

The V and J genes are TRBV7-8 and TRBJ2-4; D might be TRBD2 (6 bases). Trimming pared 0 bases from V and 3 bases from J, leaving 9 bases between. Germline V gene lookup returns CDR1 SGHVS and CDR2 FQNEAQ. The length of the CDR3 is 15 residues. The CDR3 DNA reads TGTGCCAGCAGCTTAGCTACCGGGGGCAAAAACATTCAGTACTTC. This gives the protein CASSLATGGKNIQYF.

The V call is TRBV10-3, the J call TRBJ1-1; 10 bases line up with TRBD1. There are 13 residues in the CDR3. Losses at the gene ends were 6 bases for V and 4 bases for J; bases not matched to a gene: 2. Germline-derived CDR1 and CDR2 are ENHRY and SYGVKD. In DNA, the CDR3 is TGTGCCATCAGAGGGGACAGGGGCACTGAAGCTTTCTTT. Its translation is CAIRGDRGTEAFF.

The V gene is TRBV7-2, the J gene TRBJ1-2, with TRBD1 identical over 8 bases. J gave up 3 bases and V 5 bases, and 5 bases lay outside the gene matches. CDR3 length equals 14 residues. Germline V gives CDR1 SGHTA, CDR2 FQGNSA. DNA for the CDR3: TGTGCCAGCAGCCCCCAGACAGGGGACTATGGCTACACCTTC. Amino acid sequence: CASSPQTGDYGYTF.

This sequence joins TRBV5-1 and TRBJ1-5, with 8 bases aligning to TRBD1. The CDR3 loop spans 14 amino acids. Looked up from germline, CDR1 is SGHRS and CDR2 is YFSETQ. J lost 4 bases, V lost 4 bases, and 4 bases had no gene match. The CDR3 bases are TGCGCCAGCAGCCTGACAGGGGCAAATCAGCCCCAGCATTTT. This translates into CASSLTGANQPQHF.

This rearrangement joins TRBV6-6 to TRBJ2-3, with TRBD1 identical over 7 bases. The V and J ends lost 0 bases and 9 bases, in that order; junction bases with no gene match: 6. Germline CDR1 is MNHNY and CDR2 is SVGAGI (reference sequence). This CDR3 comprises 14 residues. In DNA, the CDR3 is TGTGCCAGCAGTTACTCTTTACAGGGGAAGACGCAGTATTTT. It is translated as CASSYSLQGKTQYF.

The table lists this clone with a few counts. The rearrangement uses TRBV7-2 and TRBJ2-1, with 7 bases lining up with TRBD1. With V trimmed by 2 bases and J by 2 bases, 3 bases remained unmatched. The germline gives CDR1 SGHTA, CDR2 FQGNSA. This CDR3 contains 15 residues. The CDR3 nucleotides read TGTGCCAGCAGCTTACATACAGGGGCCTACAATGAGCAGTTCTTC. As protein: CASSLHTGAYNEQFF.

This rearrangement joins TRBV7-9 to TRBJ1-6; D unclear. The CDR3 is made up of 14 amino acids. Germline lookup yields CDR1 SEHNR and CDR2 FQNEAQ (reference sequence). The V gene lost 1 base and the J gene lost 5 bases, with 6 bases spanning the gap. The CDR3 spells CASSLETDNSPLHF. The DNA for the CDR3 is TGTGCCAGCAGCTTAGAAACGGATAATTCACCCCTCCACTTT.

This CDR3 is CASSHPGLVDGELFF. The CDR3 bases are TGTGCCAGTAGTCACCCGGGACTAGTAGACGGGGAGCTGTTTTTT. V is TRBV19 and J is TRBJ2-2, with 8 bases aligning to TRBD2. The CDR3 runs 15 residues. Losses at the gene ends were 5 bases for V and 7 bases for J; bases not matched to a gene: 9. The germline V gene encodes CDR1 LNHDA and CDR2 SQIVND (reference sequence).

The V gene is TRBV5-8, the J gene TRBJ2-7, with 9 bases fitting TRBD1. The CDR3 contains 15 residues. Per the germline V gene, CDR1 is SGHTS and CDR2 is YDEGEE. J lost 1 base, V lost 0 bases, and 2 bases had no gene match. CDR3: CASSLVGTGSYEQYF. In nucleotides, the CDR3 is TGTGCCAGCAGCTTGGTGGGGACAGGGTCCTACGAGCAGTACTTC. The full variable domain, in which reference TRBV5-8 and TRBJ2-7 provide the parts outside the CDR3, is EAGVTQSPTHLIKTRGQQATLRCSPISGHTSVYWYQQALGLGLQFLLWYDEGEERNRGNFPPRFSGRQFPNYSSELNVNALELEDSALYLCASSLVGTGSYEQYFGPGTRLTVT.

This chain uses TRBV28 with TRBJ2-1; TRBD2 aligns across 9 bases. V gave up 4 bases and J gave up 10 bases; unmatched junction bases: 2. Per the germline V gene, CDR1 is MDHEN and CDR2 is SYDVKM. CDR3 length: 12 amino acids. CDR3 bases: TGTGCCAGCAGTTCCGGACTAGCGGAGCAGTTCTTC. Protein sequence: CASSSGLAEQFF.

The chain recombines TRBV15 with TRBJ1-5; 10 bases align to TRBD1. There are 14 residues in the CDR3. Germline trimming cut 4 bases from V and 6 bases from J; bases unmatched to any gene: 3. The germline CDR1 and CDR2 sequences are LNHNV and YYDKDF (reference sequence). CDR3 bases: TGTGCCACCAGCAAAGGACAGGGGGGTCAGCCCCAGCATTTT. Translated: CATSKGQGGQPQHF.

This sequence joins TRBV5-4 and TRBJ2-1, with unresolved D. V was cut by 0 bases and J by 4 bases, with 11 bases left in between. The germline V gene encodes CDR1 SGHNT and CDR2 YYREEE (reference sequence). The CDR3 totals 15 residues. The CDR3 loop is CASSLGSEPYNEQFF. The CDR3 DNA follows: TGTGCCAGCAGCTTGGGGTCAGAACCGTACAATGAGCAGTTCTTC. Full variable domain (outside the CDR3, taken from reference TRBV5-4 and TRBJ2-1): ETGVTQSPTHLIKTRGQQVTLRCSSQSGHNTVSWYQQALGQGPQFIFQYYREEENGRGNFPPRFSGLQFPNYSSELNVNALELDDSALYLCASSLGSEPYNEQFFGPGTRLTVL.